This TCR beta chain was retrieved from a study of T cells in tuberculosis. This sample's time point: new active TB diagnosis, blood taken before or within 7 days of starting treatment. CDR1 and CDR2 from the germline V gene are SGHTA and FQGNSA. Trimming left V 5 bases short and J 1 base short, with 14 bases between. The CDR3 contains 15 residues. Some clones are missing from TCRdb's copy, which holds only in-frame ones; the method was immunoSEQ multiplex PCR. This sample yields about 49,000 clones, of which about 95% are seen a single time; about 1.5% belongs to the top ten. The material sequenced was PBMCs, taken at tuberculosis diagnosis. This sequence was found in an adult with tuberculosis. The chain uses TRBV7-2 and TRBJ1-1, with D possibly matching TRBD1 (5 bases). The chain's CDR3 is CASSHSGGGNTEAFF. CDR3 nucleotides: TGTGCCAGCAGCCATTCTGGGGGAGGGAACACTGAAGCTTTCTTT.